Included here is one TCR beta chain sequence, with context. The sample originates from a study of blood T cell repertoires in COVID-19. Study information: There were acute and convalescent COVID-19 samples, and they came from the United States, Italy and Spain. Nucleic acid was either cDNA or gDNA, and it came from T cells, B-cell-depleted T cells, or PBMCs.

Participants, about 18 to 90 years old, spanned around 26 US areas. Each recovered donor of Cohort 3 presented with two negative PCRs, clearance, or symptom resolution. The germline CDR1 and CDR2 sequences are LGHDT and YNNKEL (reference sequence). There are 12 residues in the CDR3. V lost 0 bases and J lost 7, with 4 bases in between. TCRdb's table, derived via immunoSEQ multiplex PCR, lists solely in-frame clones and lacks some. Among about 220,000 clones listed, approximately 90% were seen once. The chain recombines TRBV3-1 (or the pseudogene TRBV3-2) with TRBJ2-1; no clear D. The specimen sequenced was PBMCs or T cells enriched from blood (not recorded which). The sequence was obtained from a woman aged 30 to 39 who had recovered from COVID-19. The CDR3 sequence is CASSQDMNEQFF. CDR3 DNA sequence: TGTGCCAGCAGCCAAGATATGAATGAGCAGTTCTTC.